This passage covers 20 T cell receptor beta chains from one sample sequenced in a study of technical replicates of blood from a handful of donors. Generated by immunoSEQ multiplex PCR, the TCRdb table keeps only in-frame clones and is missing some. The data show about 59,000 clones, around 95% seen once. The specimen sequenced was PBMCs. Receptors originate from a human donor in good health. Some clones in this sample may be carry-over from other donors' samples.

The chain combines TRBV7-2 with TRBJ2-3, with 8 bases aligning to TRBD2. Trimming removed 4 bases from V and 7 bases from J; junction bases left unmatched: 10. CDR1 SGHTA and CDR2 FQGNSA come from the germline V gene. The CDR3 length is 15 residues. The chain's CDR3 is CASSSVSRGENTQYF. The CDR3 DNA reads as TGTGCCAGCAGCTCAGTTTCGCGGGGGGAAAATACGCAGTATTTT.

The V and J genes are TRBV4-2 and TRBJ1-1; 11 nucleotides agree with TRBD1. Germline CDR1 and CDR2: LGHNA and YNFKEQ. V dropped 4 bases and J dropped 4; count of bases not matched to a gene: 5. CDR3 length: 15 residues. CDR3 region: CASSLTGTGGTEAFF. CDR3 in DNA: TGTGCCAGCAGCCTCACCGGGACAGGGGGCACTGAAGCTTTCTTT.

The chain recombines TRBV7-8 with TRBJ1-1; a weak D match, TRBD1 (5 bases). Trimming took 6 bases from V and 0 from J, leaving 20 bases between them. Germline CDR1 and CDR2: SGHVS and FQNEAQ. The CDR3 runs 17 residues. Written as DNA, the CDR3 is TGTGCCAGCAGACCCCTTCGAGACAGACAAATGAACACTGAAGCTTTCTTT. It specifies CASRPLRDRQMNTEAFF.

This chain connects TRBV15 to TRBJ1-6; 9 bases fit TRBD1. The J segment lost 10 bases and the V segment lost 1 base, leaving 2 bases of the junction unmatched. This CDR3 region has 14 residues. The germline V gene has CDR1 LNHNV and CDR2 YYDKDF (reference sequence). The CDR3 region is CATSRAGQGSPLHF. The CDR3 region has the DNA TGTGCCACCAGCAGAGCTGGACAGGGGTCACCCCTCCACTTT.

The chain uses TRBV19 and TRBJ2-7, with TRBD1 matching over 8 bases. Losses at the gene ends were 5 bases for V and 3 bases for J; bases not matched to a gene: 3. The CDR3 covers 13 residues. Germline assignment: CDR1 LNHDA and CDR2 SQIVND (reference sequence). The CDR3 region is CASSWTGSYEQYF. The CDR3 DNA reads TGTGCCAGTAGTTGGACAGGGAGCTACGAGCAGTACTTC.

The chain combines TRBV6-1 with TRBJ2-3, with TRBD2 as a possible D gene (5 bases). Looked up from germline, CDR1 is MNHNS and CDR2 is SASEGT. V dropped 3 bases and J dropped 1 base, with 14 bases sitting between them. This CDR3 has 16 residues. CDR3 bases: TGTGCCAGCAGTGATACCGTGGCTAGCCGCACAGATACGCAGTATTTT. Translating it yields CASSDTVASRTDTQYF.

The chain has TRBV5-6 and TRBJ2-5, with TRBD2 matching 9 bases. The CDR3 has 15 residues. CDR1 is SGHDT, CDR2 YYEEEE, per germline. Germline trimming cut 1 base from V and 4 bases from J; bases unmatched to any gene: 5. Written as DNA, the CDR3 is TGTGCCAGCAGCTTGCTGGCTAGCGGGGTAGAGACCCAGTACTTC. Residues: CASSLLASGVETQYF.

This chain uses TRBV19 with TRBJ2-2; 11 bases line up with TRBD1. Trimming cost V 4 bases and J 10 bases; bases outside gene matches: 11. CDR1 and CDR2 (germline): LNHDA, SQIVND (reference sequence). The CDR3 loop spans 16 amino acids. The CDR3 spells CASSTRTGGGFVELFF. CDR3 coding DNA: TGTGCCAGTAGTACCCGGACAGGGGGCGGATTCGTGGAGCTGTTTTTT.

V usage is TRBV7-8 and J usage is TRBJ2-5; possible D gene TRBD1, 6 bases. The germline V and J ends were trimmed by 4 bases and 4 bases, with 16 bases remaining between them. The CDR3 loop spans 15 amino acids. CDR1 is SGHVS, CDR2 FQNEAQ, per germline. This CDR3 reads CASSSDTGNGETQYF. CDR3 bases: TGTGCCAGCAGCTCGGATACAGGGAACGGAGAGACCCAGTACTTC.

The genes are TRBV7-9 and TRBJ2-2; 8 nucleotides match TRBD2. CDR1 and CDR2 from the germline V gene are SEHNR and FQNEAQ (reference sequence). V lost 2 bases, J lost 7 bases, and 9 bases stayed unmatched. The CDR3 is made up of 16 amino acids. The CDR3 spells CASSLLSGGAHGELFF. CDR3 nucleotide sequence: TGTGCCAGCAGCTTACTGAGCGGGGGCGCCCACGGGGAGCTGTTTTTT.

This clone appeared once. The CDR3 nucleotides are TGCGCCAGCAGCCAAGACAGACAGGGTGGACAGCCCCAGCATTTT. Encoded protein: CASSQDRQGGQPQHF. V usage is TRBV4-3 and J usage is TRBJ1-5, with 7 bases lining up with TRBD1. Germline values: CDR1 LGHNA, CDR2 YSLEER. This CDR3 is 15 amino acids long. V gave up 0 bases and J gave up 7 bases; unmatched junction bases: 6.

The V gene is TRBV7-8, the J gene TRBJ2-7; D call uncertain. Looked up from germline, CDR1 is SGHVS and CDR2 is FQNEAQ. V was cut by 1 base and J by 6 bases, with 4 bases left in between. This CDR3 region has 11 residues. CDR3 DNA: TGTGCCAGCAGCTTAGGGCCCGAGCAGTACTTC. This translates into CASSLGPEQYF.

The V and J genes are TRBV11-2 and TRBJ1-4; no clear D gene. The germline CDR1 and CDR2 sequences are SGHAT and FQNNGV. The CDR3 totals 12 residues. Trimming took off 4 bases at V and 8 bases at J, with 8 bases between the two ends. The CDR3 protein is CASSSSREKLFF. The CDR3 bases are TGTGCCAGCAGCTCCTCGAGGGAAAAACTGTTTTTT.

Remarks on this clone: Within the sample, other DNA sequences also encode this same CDR3. This chain connects TRBV7-3 to TRBJ2-2; a weak D match, TRBD1 (7 bases). From germline, CDR1 is SGHTA and CDR2 FQGTGA. With 5 bases removed from V and 0 bases from J, the gap between germline ends came to 10 bases. The CDR3 totals 15 residues. The CDR3 DNA is TGTGCCAGCAGCCCCAGGGGGGCGAACACCGGGGAGCTGTTTTTT. Protein product: CASSPRGANTGELFF.

This chain connects TRBV19 to TRBJ1-5; D not certain. CDR3 length: 14 residues. V lost 5 bases and J 7 bases, leaving 15 bases between the germline ends. In germline, CDR1 is LNHDA, CDR2 SQIVND (reference sequence). The CDR3 sequence: CASSARGGEQPQHF. The CDR3 bases are TGTGCCAGTAGTGCTCGCGGAGGAGAACAGCCCCAGCATTTT.

This CDR3 is CASSDRASGGTYNEQFF. CDR3 in DNA: TGTGCCAGCAGTGATAGGGCTAGCGGGGGAACCTACAATGAGCAGTTCTTC. The chain has TRBV6-4 and TRBJ2-1, with 10 bases fitting TRBD2. The CDR3 loop spans 17 amino acids. In germline, CDR1 is MRHNA, CDR2 SNTAGT. V was pared by 3 bases and J by 2 bases, with 7 bases of the junction left unmatched.

V is TRBV5-4 and J is TRBJ2-5; 7 bases match TRBD2. Germline V lookup: CDR1 SGHNT, CDR2 YYREEE (reference sequence). The CDR3 spans 16 residues. The trim removed 4 bases at V and 2 bases at J, leaving 11 bases unmatched. Written as DNA, the CDR3 is TGTGCCAGCAGCCTTTGGACTAGGCGGGAGCAAGAGACCCAGTACTTC. This translates into CASSLWTRREQETQYF.

The chain joins TRBV4-3 to TRBJ2-7, with D perhaps TRBD2 (5 bases). This CDR3 region has 13 residues. Trimming left V 4 bases short and J 2 bases short, with 9 bases between. The V gene's germline CDR1 is LGHNA and CDR2 YSLEER. As DNA, the CDR3 is TGCGCCAGCAGCCCCGGACTTGCCTACGAGCAGTACTTC. Protein: CASSPGLAYEQYF.

J is TRBJ2-5 and V is TRBV19, with 11 bases lining up with TRBD1. The CDR3 loop spans 15 amino acids. The J segment lost 5 bases and the V segment lost 5 bases, leaving 7 bases of the junction unmatched. In germline, CDR1 is LNHDA, CDR2 SQIVND (reference sequence). CDR3 amino acids: CASSPRTGGMETQYF. CDR3 sequence (DNA): TGTGCCAGTAGTCCCCGGACAGGGGGCATGGAGACCCAGTACTTC.

The rearrangement uses TRBV11-2 and TRBJ1-1; D perhaps matches TRBD1 (5 bases). Germline V gene data show CDR1 as SGHAT and CDR2 as FQNNGV. This CDR3 is built from 15 residues. V lost 5 bases, J lost 8 bases, and 21 bases lay in between. This chain's CDR3 is CASSLIGGAAGEAFF. Written as DNA, the CDR3 is TGTGCCAGCAGCCTAATCGGTGGGGCGGCAGGGGAAGCTTTCTTT.